Below, 20 T cell receptor beta chains from the same sample are listed, as sequenced in a study of T cells in women clearing cervical HPV infection. The method was immunoSEQ multiplex PCR; TCRdb's version includes in-frame clones alone and lacks a portion of them. The specimen's table records more than 30,000 clones. Sequenced sample: blood buffy coat. Receptors originate from a woman aged 18 to 75 with a cervical HPV16 infection that either progressed to CIN3+ or cleared (not recorded which).

The CDR3 loop is CASSMGQGTYGYTF. CDR3 DNA (partial): TGTGCCAGTAGTATGGGACAGGGGACATATGGC. The chain employs TRBV19 and TRBJ1-2; 10 bases are shared with TRBD1. Coverage ceases 3 residues before the CDR3 finishes, and the germline J gene fills in the end. The V gene's germline CDR1 is LNHDA and CDR2 SQIVND (reference sequence). Trimming cost V 3 bases and J 5 bases; bases outside gene matches: 3. This CDR3 is built from 14 residues.

A remark on this clone: The read ends 3 residues early relative to the CDR3; the germline J gene fills the gap. V gene TRBV10-3 combines with J gene TRBJ2-3; 9 nucleotides line up with TRBD1. This CDR3 region has 14 residues. V trimming: 4 bases; J trimming: 4 bases; junction bases outside the gene matches: 3. Germline assignment: CDR1 ENHRY and CDR2 SYGVKD. Here the CDR3 reads CAISVTGGPDTQYF. CDR3 DNA, as far as it was read: TGTGCCATCAGTGTTACAGGGGGCCCAGATACG.

The CDR3 region is CAMGQSTDTQYF. The part of the CDR3 DNA that was read is TGTGCCATGGGACAGAGCACAGATACG. The rearrangement links TRBV10-3 to TRBJ2-3; TRBD1 agrees at 7 bases. The CDR3 extends 3 residues past the end of the read, so its final part is completed from the germline J gene. This CDR3 is 12 amino acids long. The junction had 0 bases not matched to a gene; V was cut back by 9 bases and J by 0 bases. Per germline, CDR1 ENHRY and CDR2 SYGVKD.

A note on this clone: The observed sequence ends 3 residues before the CDR3 terminus, with the missing tail filled in from the germline J gene. The J gene is TRBJ1-3, the V gene TRBV12-3 or TRBV12-4; D is unresolved. V lost 3 bases and J lost 0, with 3 bases in between. The CDR3 has 13 amino acids. Here the CDR3 reads CASSFYSGNTIYF. CDR3 bases read: TGTGCCAGCAGTTTTTACTCTGGAAACACC.

A word on this clone: The CDR3 is cut off 3 residues early in the read; its end comes from the germline J gene. This chain joins TRBV6-2 or TRBV6-3 and TRBJ2-4; 7 positions agree with TRBD1. The CDR3 extends over 13 amino acids. In germline, CDR1 is MNHEY, CDR2 SVGEGT. The CDR3 here is CASSLQGKYGQYF. The sequenced part of the CDR3 DNA is TGTGCCAGCAGTCTACAGGGGAAGTATGGT.

To note about this clone: The CDR3 end falls 3 residues outside the read, so it is completed with the germline J gene. The rearrangement joins TRBV7-6 to TRBJ2-2; 7 nucleotides agree with TRBD1. CDR1 is SGHVS, CDR2 FNYEAQ, per germline. This CDR3 region has 13 residues. The CDR3 loop reads CASSRTGANVLFF. The DNA read from the CDR3 is TGTGCCAGCAGCAGAACAGGGGCCAACGTG.

A note on this clone: With the read ending 3 residues before the CDR3 end, the germline J gene is used to fill in that end. This chain joins TRBV7-8 and TRBJ1-1; no definite D call. This CDR3 is built from 15 residues. Between the trimmed V and J ends, which lost 5 bases and 1 base, there was a span of 14 bases. Germline V gives CDR1 SGHVS, CDR2 FQNEAQ. CDR3 loop: CASSKTRNPNTEAFF. The covered CDR3 bases are TGTGCCAGCAGCAAGACTCGGAACCCGAACACTGAA.

About this clone: The CDR3 extends 3 residues past the end of the read, so its final part is completed from the germline J gene. The genes are TRBV11-2 and TRBJ2-7; 10 bases line up with TRBD1. The CDR3 is 13 amino acids. Germline V gives CDR1 SGHAT, CDR2 FQNNGV. V shed 5 bases and J 6 bases; nucleotides not matched to a gene: 4. CDR3 residues: CASSPGTGVEQYF. The CDR3 bases that were read are TGTGCCAGCAGCCCGGGGACAGGGGTCGAG.

Comment on this clone: Coverage ceases 3 residues before the CDR3 finishes, and the germline J gene fills in the end. The rearrangement joins TRBV14 to TRBJ1-2; D is unresolved. The CDR3 is made up of 13 amino acids. From germline, CDR1 is SGHDN and CDR2 FVKESK. V lost 4 bases and J 2 bases, leaving 8 bases between the germline ends. The CDR3 protein is CASSPTPNYGYTF. The sequenced CDR3 bases are TGTGCCAGCAGCCCAACACCCAACTATGGC.

As for this clone: The read falls 3 residues short of the CDR3 end, and the missing part is taken from the germline J gene. The J gene is TRBJ1-1, the V gene TRBV5-1; D is possibly TRBD1 (6 bases). The CDR3 sequence is 14 residues long. The V gene's germline CDR1 is SGHRS and CDR2 YFSETQ. The V and J ends lost 6 bases and 1 base respectively, with 13 bases between them. This CDR3 is CASTLGQPNTEAFF. CDR3 DNA (partial): TGCGCCAGCACCCTTGGACAGCCGAACACTGAA.

About this clone itself: The CDR3 extends 3 residues past the end of the read, so its final part is completed from the germline J gene. V is TRBV18 and J is TRBJ1-2; 7 nucleotides match TRBD1. The CDR3 loop spans 12 amino acids. Germline V CDR1 and CDR2: KGHSH, LQKENI. The CDR3 sequence: CASSHRGPGYTF. CDR3 DNA, as far as it was read: TGTGCCAGCTCGCACAGGGGTCCCGGC. Looking up the rest from reference TRBV18 and TRBJ1-2 gives the full variable domain: NAGVMQNPRHLVRRRGQEARLRCSPMKGHSHVYWYRQLPEEGLKFMVYLQKENIIDESGMPKERFSAEFPKEGPSILRIQQVVRGDSAAYFCASSHRGPGYTFGSGTRLTVV.

About this clone: The read stops 3 residues short of the end of the CDR3; the missing end is completed from the germline J gene. The chain has TRBV7-9 and TRBJ1-5; TRBD1 is a possible D gene (6 bases). Trimming stripped 4 bases from V and 4 bases from J, with 14 bases between. Germline V CDR1 and CDR2: SEHNR, FQNEAQ (reference sequence). The CDR3 sequence is 15 residues long. CDR3 DNA, as far as it was read: TGTGCCAGCAGCTCAGGGGAAAGCCCTAATCAGCCC. Translation gives CASSSGESPNQP. In full, the CDR3 is CASSSGESPNQPQHF.

The CDR3: CASSLSPFQSYEQYF. The sequenced CDR3 bases are TGTGCCAGCAGCTTAAGCCCGTTTCAAAGCTACGAG. This chain links TRBV5-6 with TRBJ2-7; D is ambiguous. The sequence runs out 3 residues before the end of the CDR3; the remainder is reconstructed from the germline J gene. V shed 2 bases and J shed 3 bases, with 15 bases lying between them. Germline CDR1 is SGHDT and CDR2 is YYEEEE. CDR3 size: 15 residues.

A word on this clone: Germline is not matched at one junction end, which may reflect a read error. The sequenced fragment ends 3 residues before the CDR3 boundary, so the rest is inferred from the germline J gene. The chain is built from TRBV4-2 and TRBJ2-5, with D possibly matching TRBD2 (6 bases). The CDR3 extends over 16 amino acids. Germline-derived CDR1 and CDR2 are LGHNA and YNFKEQ. The CDR3 bases that were read are TGCGCCAGCAGCCAAGATGCGCGGCGGGAACAAGAGACC. It specifies CASSQDARREQET. The full CDR3 protein reads CASSQDARREQETQYF.

Turning to this clone: The CDR3 end is not reached by the read, which stops 3 residues before it; the germline J gene fills it in. V is TRBV5-6 and J is TRBJ1-6; no firm D call. This CDR3 comprises 15 residues. Germline V lookup: CDR1 SGHDT, CDR2 YYEEEE. The V end lost 0 bases, the J end lost 1 base, and 5 bases lay between the germline ends. CDR3 loop: CASSLEVSYNSPLHF. Incomplete CDR3 DNA: TGTGCCAGCAGCTTGGAGGTTTCCTATAATTCACCC. The full variable domain, rest sourced from reference TRBV5-6 and TRBJ1-6, is DAGVTQSPTHLIKTRGQQVTLRCSPKSGHDTVSWYQQALGQGPQFIFQYYEEEERQRGNFPDRFSGHQFPNYSSELNVNALLLGDSALYLCASSLEVSYNSPLHFGNGTRLTVT.

CDR3 bases read: TGTGCCAGCAGCTTGGTGGGCGGGGTTGAGACA. Encoded protein: CASSLVGGVET. The CDR3 as a whole reads CASSLVGGVETAFF. The rearrangement uses TRBV7-9 and TRBJ1-1; D ambiguous. The read is 3 residues too short to cover the CDR3 end, so that end is filled in from the germline J gene. Looked up from germline, CDR1 is SEHNR and CDR2 is FQNEAQ (reference sequence). The CDR3 is 14 residues long.

With respect to this clone: The missing CDR3 end, 3 residues past where the read stops, is filled in from the germline J gene. The V and J genes are TRBV7-2 and TRBJ2-1; 8 bases are a match to TRBD1. Germline V lookup: CDR1 SGHTA, CDR2 FQGNSA. The junction had 9 bases not matched to a gene; V was cut back by 5 bases and J by 6 bases. This CDR3 comprises 15 residues. The covered CDR3 bases are TGTGCCAGCAGCCCTCAGACAGGGGTGGGCAATGAG. It yields the protein CASSPQTGVGNE. The complete CDR3 protein is CASSPQTGVGNEQFF.

Partial CDR3 DNA: TGTGCCAGCAGGTCCGACAGGATCCTCACAGATACG. Residues: CASRSDRILTDT. The full CDR3 sequence reads CASRSDRILTDTQYF. V gene TRBV28 combines with J gene TRBJ2-3; a weak D match, TRBD1 (6 bases). The CDR3 is cut off 3 residues early in the read; its end comes from the germline J gene. Germline V gene lookup returns CDR1 MDHEN and CDR2 SYDVKM. Deletions cut 6 bases from V and 2 bases from J, with 15 bases between. The CDR3 totals 15 residues.

A word on this clone: The missing CDR3 end, 3 residues past where the read stops, is filled in from the germline J gene. The chain recombines TRBV7-9 with TRBJ1-3; D perhaps matches TRBD1 (5 bases). The ends were cut back, 6 bases at V and 7 bases at J, with 13 bases in the middle. Per germline, CDR1 SEHNR and CDR2 FQNEAQ (reference sequence). This CDR3 contains 13 residues. CDR3 DNA (partial): TGTGCCAGCAGGCTCCATCAGGGCAACACC. Amino acids: CASRLHQGNT. The entire CDR3 sequence reads CASRLHQGNTIYF.

A remark on this clone: The read finishes 3 residues shy of the CDR3 end, and the germline J gene is used to complete it. This chain joins TRBV7-2 and TRBJ1-6, with 7 bases that match TRBD1. Trimming cost V 5 bases and J 9 bases; bases outside gene matches: 10. Germline CDR1 and CDR2: SGHTA and FQGNSA. The CDR3 spans 15 residues. The sequenced CDR3 bases are TGTGCCAGCAGCGGAGACAGGGCCGTCGGTTCACCC. Protein sequence: CASSGDRAVGSP. The whole CDR3 sequence is CASSGDRAVGSPLHF.